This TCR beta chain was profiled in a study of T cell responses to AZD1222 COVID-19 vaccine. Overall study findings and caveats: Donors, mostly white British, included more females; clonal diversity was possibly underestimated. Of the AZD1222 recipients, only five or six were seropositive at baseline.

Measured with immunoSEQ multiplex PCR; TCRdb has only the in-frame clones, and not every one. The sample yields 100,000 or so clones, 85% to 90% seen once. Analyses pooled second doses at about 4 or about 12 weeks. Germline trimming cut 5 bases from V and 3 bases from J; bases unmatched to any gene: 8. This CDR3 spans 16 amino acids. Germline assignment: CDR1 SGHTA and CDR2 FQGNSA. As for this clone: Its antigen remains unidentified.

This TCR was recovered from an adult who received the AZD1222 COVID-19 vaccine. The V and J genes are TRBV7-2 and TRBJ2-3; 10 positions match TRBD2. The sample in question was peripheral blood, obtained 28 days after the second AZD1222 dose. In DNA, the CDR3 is TGTGCCAGCAGCCTGGGACTAGCGATCCAAACAGATACGCAGTATTTT. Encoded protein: CASSLGLAIQTDTQYF.